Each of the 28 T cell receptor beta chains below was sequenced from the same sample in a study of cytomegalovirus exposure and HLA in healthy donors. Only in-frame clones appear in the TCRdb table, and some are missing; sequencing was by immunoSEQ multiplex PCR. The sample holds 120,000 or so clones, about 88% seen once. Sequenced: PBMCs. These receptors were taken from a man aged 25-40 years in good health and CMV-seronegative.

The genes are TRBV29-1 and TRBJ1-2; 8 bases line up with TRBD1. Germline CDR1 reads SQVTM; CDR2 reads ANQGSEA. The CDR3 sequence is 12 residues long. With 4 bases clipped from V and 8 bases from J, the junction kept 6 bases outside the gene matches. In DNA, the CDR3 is TGCAGCGTTGTTCAGGGGGCGCGAGGCTACACCTTC. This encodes CSVVQGARGYTF.

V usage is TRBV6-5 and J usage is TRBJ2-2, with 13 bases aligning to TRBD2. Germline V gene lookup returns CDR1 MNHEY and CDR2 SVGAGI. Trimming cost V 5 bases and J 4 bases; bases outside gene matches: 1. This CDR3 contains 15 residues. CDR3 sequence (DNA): TGTGCCAGCAGTACTAGCGGGAGGGGCACCGGGGAGCTGTTTTTT. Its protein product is CASSTSGRGTGELFF.

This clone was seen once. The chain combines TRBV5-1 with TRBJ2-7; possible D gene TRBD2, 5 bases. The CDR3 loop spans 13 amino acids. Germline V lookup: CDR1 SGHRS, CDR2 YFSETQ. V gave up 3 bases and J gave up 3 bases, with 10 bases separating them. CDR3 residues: CASSSGRDYEQYF. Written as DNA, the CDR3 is TGCGCCAGCAGCTCCGGACGGGACTACGAGCAGTACTTC.

The DNA of the CDR3 is TGTGCCAGCAGCTTGCGGCGGGCTGGGGCCAACGTCCTGACTTTC. This encodes CASSLRRAGANVLTF. The genes are TRBV5-4 and TRBJ2-6; D might be TRBD2 (5 bases). The V gene lost 1 base and the J gene lost 2 bases, with 7 bases spanning the gap. Germline CDR1 and CDR2: SGHNT and YYREEE (reference sequence). The CDR3 extends over 15 amino acids.

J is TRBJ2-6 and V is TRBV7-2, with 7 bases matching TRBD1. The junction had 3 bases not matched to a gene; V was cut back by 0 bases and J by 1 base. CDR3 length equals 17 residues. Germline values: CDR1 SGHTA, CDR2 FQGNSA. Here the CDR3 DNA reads TGTGCCAGCAGCTTAGCCGCACAGGGGTCTGGGGCCAACGTCCTGACTTTC. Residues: CASSLAAQGSGANVLTF.

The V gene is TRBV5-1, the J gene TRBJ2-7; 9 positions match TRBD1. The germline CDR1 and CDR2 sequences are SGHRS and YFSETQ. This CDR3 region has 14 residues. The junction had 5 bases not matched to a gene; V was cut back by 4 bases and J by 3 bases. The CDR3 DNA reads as TGCGCCAGCAGCCCGGGGACAGGGAACTACGAGCAGTACTTC. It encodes CASSPGTGNYEQYF.

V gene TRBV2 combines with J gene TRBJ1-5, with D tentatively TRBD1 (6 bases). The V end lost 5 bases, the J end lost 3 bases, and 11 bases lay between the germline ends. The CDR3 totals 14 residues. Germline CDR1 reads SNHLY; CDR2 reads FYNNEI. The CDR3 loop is CASSLGGNNQPQHF. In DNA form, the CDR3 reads TGTGCCAGCAGTCTAGGGGGAAACAATCAGCCCCAGCATTTT.

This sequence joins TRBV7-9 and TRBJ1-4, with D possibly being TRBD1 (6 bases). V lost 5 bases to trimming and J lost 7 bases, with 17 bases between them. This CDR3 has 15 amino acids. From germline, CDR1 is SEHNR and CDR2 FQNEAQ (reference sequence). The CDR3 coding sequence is TGTGCCAGCAGCCGAATCACAGGGTCCAGTGAAAAACTGTTTTTT. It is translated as CASSRITGSSEKLFF. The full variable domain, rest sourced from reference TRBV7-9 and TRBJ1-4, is DTGVSQNPRHKITKRGQNVTFRCDPISEHNRLYWYRQTLGQGPEFLTYFQNEAQLEKSRLLSDRFSAERPKGSFSTLEIQRTEQGDSAMYLCASSRITGSSEKLFFGSGTQLSVL.

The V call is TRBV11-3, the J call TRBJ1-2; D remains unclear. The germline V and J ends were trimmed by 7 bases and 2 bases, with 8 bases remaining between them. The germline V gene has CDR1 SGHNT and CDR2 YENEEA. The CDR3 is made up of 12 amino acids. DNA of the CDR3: TGTGCCAGCACTGACGGGAACTATGGCTACACCTTC. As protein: CASTDGNYGYTF.

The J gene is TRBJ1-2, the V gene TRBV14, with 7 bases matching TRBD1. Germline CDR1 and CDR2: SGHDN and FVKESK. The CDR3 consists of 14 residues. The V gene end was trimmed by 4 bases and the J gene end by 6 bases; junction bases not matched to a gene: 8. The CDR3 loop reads CASSLLQGQNGYTF. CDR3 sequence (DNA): TGTGCCAGCAGCCTACTACAGGGGCAGAATGGCTACACCTTC. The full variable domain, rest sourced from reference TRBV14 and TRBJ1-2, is EAGVTQFPSHSVIEKGQTVTLRCDPISGHDNLYWYRRVMGKEIKFLLHFVKESKQDESGMPNNRFLAERTGGTYSTLKVQPAELEDSGVYFCASSLLQGQNGYTFGSGTRLTVV.

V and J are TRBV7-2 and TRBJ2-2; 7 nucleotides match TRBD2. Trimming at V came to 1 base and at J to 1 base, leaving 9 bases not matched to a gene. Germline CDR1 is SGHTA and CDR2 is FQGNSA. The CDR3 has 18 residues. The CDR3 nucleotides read TGTGCCAGCAGCTTAGTCCCGTATCTAGCGGAGAACACCGGGGAGCTGTTTTTT. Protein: CASSLVPYLAENTGELFF.

The CDR3 coding sequence is TGTGCCAGCAGTCTAAAATGGGACTATTACAATGAGCAGTTCTTC. Translation: CASSLKWDYYNEQFF. V is TRBV6-6 and J is TRBJ2-1, with 7 bases aligning to TRBD2. The CDR3 is 15 residues long. The J segment lost 4 bases and the V segment lost 5 bases, leaving 8 bases of the junction unmatched. Germline CDR1 is MNHNY and CDR2 is SVGAGI (reference sequence).

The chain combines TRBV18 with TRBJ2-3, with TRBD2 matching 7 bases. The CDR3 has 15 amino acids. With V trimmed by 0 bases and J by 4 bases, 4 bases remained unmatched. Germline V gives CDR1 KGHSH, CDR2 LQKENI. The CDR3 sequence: CASSPPGGAPDTQYF. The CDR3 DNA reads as TGTGCCAGCTCACCACCGGGAGGGGCCCCAGATACGCAGTATTTT.

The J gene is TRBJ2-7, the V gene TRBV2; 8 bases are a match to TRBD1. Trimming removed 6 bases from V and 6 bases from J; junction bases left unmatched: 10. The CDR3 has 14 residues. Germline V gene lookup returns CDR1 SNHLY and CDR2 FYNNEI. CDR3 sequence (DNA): TGTGCCAGCAGAAGACAGGGGACGGGCGGCGAGCAGTACTTC. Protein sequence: CASRRQGTGGEQYF.

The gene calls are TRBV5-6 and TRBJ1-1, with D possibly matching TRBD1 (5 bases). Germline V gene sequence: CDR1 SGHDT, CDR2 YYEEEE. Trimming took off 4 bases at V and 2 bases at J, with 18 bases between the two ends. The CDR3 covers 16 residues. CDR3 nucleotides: TGTGCCAGCAGCATACCCAGGGTCCAAATCAACACTGAAGCTTTCTTT. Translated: CASSIPRVQINTEAFF. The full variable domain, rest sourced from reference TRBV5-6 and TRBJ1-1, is DAGVTQSPTHLIKTRGQQVTLRCSPKSGHDTVSWYQQALGQGPQFIFQYYEEEERQRGNFPDRFSGHQFPNYSSELNVNALLLGDSALYLCASSIPRVQINTEAFFGQGTRLTVV.

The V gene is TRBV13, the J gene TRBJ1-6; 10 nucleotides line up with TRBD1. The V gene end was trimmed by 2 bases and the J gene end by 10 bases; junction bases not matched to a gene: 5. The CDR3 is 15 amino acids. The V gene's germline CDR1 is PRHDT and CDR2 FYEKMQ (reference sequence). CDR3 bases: TGTGCCAGCAGCTTAATCCGGACAGGGGGATCACCCCTCCACTTT. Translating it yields CASSLIRTGGSPLHF.

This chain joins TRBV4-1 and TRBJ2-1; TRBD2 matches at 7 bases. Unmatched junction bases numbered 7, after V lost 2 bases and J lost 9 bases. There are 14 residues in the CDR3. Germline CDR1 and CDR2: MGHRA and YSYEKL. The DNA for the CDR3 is TGCGCCAGCAGCCAACCTCGGCGGGAGAGTGAGCAGTTCTTC. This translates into CASSQPRRESEQFF.

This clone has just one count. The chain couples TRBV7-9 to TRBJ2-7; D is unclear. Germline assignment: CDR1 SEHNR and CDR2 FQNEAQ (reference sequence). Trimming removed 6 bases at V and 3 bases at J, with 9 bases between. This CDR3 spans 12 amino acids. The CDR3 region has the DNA TGTGCCAGCAGTCCAACAAACTACGAGCAGTACTTC. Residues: CASSPTNYEQYF.

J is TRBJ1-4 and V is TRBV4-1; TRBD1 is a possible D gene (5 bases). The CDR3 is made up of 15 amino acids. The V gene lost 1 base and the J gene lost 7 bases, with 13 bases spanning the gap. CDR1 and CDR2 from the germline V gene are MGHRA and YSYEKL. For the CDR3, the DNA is TGCGCCAGCAGCCAAGCGGGGCAGGGAGGTGAAAAACTGTTTTTT. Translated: CASSQAGQGGEKLFF.

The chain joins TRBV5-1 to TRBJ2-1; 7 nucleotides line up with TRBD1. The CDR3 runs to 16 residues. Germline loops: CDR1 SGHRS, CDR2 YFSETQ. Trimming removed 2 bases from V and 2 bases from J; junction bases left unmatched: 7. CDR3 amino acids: CASSFSGDSAYNEQFF. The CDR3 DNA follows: TGCGCCAGCAGCTTCAGTGGGGACAGCGCCTACAATGAGCAGTTCTTC.

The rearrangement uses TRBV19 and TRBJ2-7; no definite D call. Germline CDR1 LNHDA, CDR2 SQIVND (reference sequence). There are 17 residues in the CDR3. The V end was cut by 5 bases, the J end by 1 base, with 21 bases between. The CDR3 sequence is CASSATAHLSFSYEQYF. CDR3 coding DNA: TGTGCCAGTAGTGCCACCGCACACCTCTCCTTTTCCTACGAGCAGTACTTC.

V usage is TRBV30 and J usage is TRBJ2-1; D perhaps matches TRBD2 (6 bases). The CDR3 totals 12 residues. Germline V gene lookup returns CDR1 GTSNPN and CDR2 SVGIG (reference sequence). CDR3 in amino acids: CAGGTNNNEQFF. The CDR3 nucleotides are TGTGCTGGCGGGACGAATAACAATGAGCAGTTCTTC.

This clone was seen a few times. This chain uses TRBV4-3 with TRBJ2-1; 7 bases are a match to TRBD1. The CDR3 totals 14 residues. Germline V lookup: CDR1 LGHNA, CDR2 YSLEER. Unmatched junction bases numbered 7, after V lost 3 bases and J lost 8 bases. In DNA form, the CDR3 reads TGCGCCAGCAGCCAGGCAGACAGGGACGATGAGCAGTTCTTC. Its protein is CASSQADRDDEQFF.

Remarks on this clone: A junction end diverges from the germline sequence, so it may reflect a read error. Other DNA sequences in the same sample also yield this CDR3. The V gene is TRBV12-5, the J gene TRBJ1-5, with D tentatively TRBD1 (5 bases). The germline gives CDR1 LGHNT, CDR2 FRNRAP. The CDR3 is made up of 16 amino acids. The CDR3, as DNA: TGTGCTAGTGGTCCCCCCAGGGAGGCGGGCAATCAACCCCAGCATTTT. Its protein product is CASGPPREAGNQPQHF.

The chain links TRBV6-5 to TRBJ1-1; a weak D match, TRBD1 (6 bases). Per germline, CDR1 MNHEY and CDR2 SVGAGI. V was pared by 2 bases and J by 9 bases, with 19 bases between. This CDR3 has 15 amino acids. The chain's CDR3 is CASSYTNRADGKAFF. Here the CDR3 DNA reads TGTGCCAGCAGTTACACTAACAGGGCGGACGGAAAAGCTTTCTTT.

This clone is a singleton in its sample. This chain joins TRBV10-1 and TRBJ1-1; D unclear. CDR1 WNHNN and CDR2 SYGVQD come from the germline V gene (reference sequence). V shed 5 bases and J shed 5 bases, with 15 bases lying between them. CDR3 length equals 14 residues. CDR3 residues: CASSKTPGNTEAFF. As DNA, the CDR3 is TGCGCCAGCAGTAAGACACCGGGGAATACTGAAGCTTTCTTT.

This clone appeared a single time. For the CDR3, the DNA is TGTGCCTGGAGGGGGCCCGGGACAGGGGTTTTACATGGCTACACCTTC. This encodes CAWRGPGTGVLHGYTF. The V gene is TRBV30, the J gene TRBJ1-2, with TRBD1 identical over 10 bases. With 3 bases clipped from V and 6 bases from J, the junction kept 13 bases outside the gene matches. CDR1 is GTSNPN and CDR2 is SVGIG in the germline V gene (reference sequence). CDR3 length: 16 residues.

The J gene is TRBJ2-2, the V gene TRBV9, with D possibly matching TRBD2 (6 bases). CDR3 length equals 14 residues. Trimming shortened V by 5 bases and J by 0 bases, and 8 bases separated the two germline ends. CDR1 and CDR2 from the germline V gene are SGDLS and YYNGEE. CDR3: CASRTGANTGELFF. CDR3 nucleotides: TGTGCCAGCAGAACGGGAGCGAACACCGGGGAGCTGTTTTTT.